Listed below are T cell receptor beta chains from one sample, sequenced in a study of naive CD8 T cells in extremely preterm neonates. Measured with immunoSEQ multiplex PCR; TCRdb has only the in-frame clones, and not every one. Here the sample spans about 7,500 clones, almost 98% being singletons. Material: naive CD8+ T cells from cord blood. The source of these receptors is a newborn in good health. Both conserved end residues are part of each CDR3. A D gene is named only where the DNA matches it firmly. Where a row states a size, it is once, few, many or the class of an expanded clone; other rows omit it.

clone_size	v_call	d_call	j_call	cdr3_nt	cdr3_aa
NA	TRBV9	NA	TRBJ2-7	TGTGCCAGCGGTCGCGGGGTTGAGCAGTACTTC	CASGRGVEQYF
NA	TRBV7-3	NA	TRBJ2-2	TGTGCCAGCAGCTTGAGTGGAGGGAACACCGGGGAGCTGTTTTTT	CASSLSGGNTGELFF
NA	TRBV11-3	NA	TRBJ1-1	TGTGCCAGCAGCCAGACAATCAACACTGAAGCTTTCTTT	CASSQTINTEAFF
NA	TRBV5-5	TRBD1	TRBJ1-5	TGTGCCAGCAGCCTAAATCCAGACAGGGCTCAGCCCCAGCATTTT	CASSLNPDRAQPQHF
NA	TRBV4-1	NA	TRBJ2-4	TGCGCCAGCAGTTCACAGGGCGCTGCTCAAAACATTCAGTACTTC	CASSSQGAAQNIQYF
NA	TRBV5-1	TRBD2	TRBJ2-1	TGCGCCAGCAGCTTGGAAGTAGCGGGGGGGCCGGAATATGAGCAGTTCTTC	CASSLEVAGGPEYEQFF
NA	TRBV19	NA	TRBJ1-5	TGTGCCAGTAGTAGTGGAGGGGGCAATCAGCCCCAGCATTTT	CASSSGGGNQPQHF
NA	TRBV5-1	NA	TRBJ2-7	TGCGCCAGCAGCTTGCCAGCGACAGACCCCTCCTACGAGCAGTACTTC	CASSLPATDPSYEQYF
NA	TRBV30	NA	TRBJ2-1	TGTGCCTGGAGTGTAATAGGGGGCAATGAGCAGTTCTTC	CAWSVIGGNEQFF
once	TRBV30	NA	TRBJ1-5	TGTGCCTGGAGCCAGGGAAATCAGCCCCAGCATTTT	CAWSQGNQPQHF
NA	TRBV29-1	TRBD2	TRBJ2-7	TGCAGCGTCGGGGGGGGTCGGAACGAGCAGTACTTC	CSVGGGRNEQYF
NA	TRBV6-5	NA	TRBJ2-1	TGTGCCAGCGGGCCTCCCTCCTACAATGAGCAGTTCTTC	CASGPPSYNEQFF
NA	TRBV6-1	NA	TRBJ1-2	TGTGCCAGCAGTGAAGGGGGGCAGGGTGGCTACACCTTC	CASSEGGQGGYTF
NA	TRBV6-5	TRBD1	TRBJ2-7	TGTGCCAGCAGTCTAGGACAGGGGTACGAGCAGTACTTC	CASSLGQGYEQYF
NA	TRBV29-1	TRBD1	TRBJ2-5	TGCAGCGTTGCGCAGGGGGTTCAAGAGACCCAGTACTTC	CSVAQGVQETQYF
NA	TRBV11-2	TRBD1	TRBJ1-4	TGTGCCAGCAGCCCGGAGACAGGGGGTAATGAAAAACTGTTTTTT	CASSPETGGNEKLFF
NA	TRBV4-3	TRBD1	TRBJ2-5	TGCGCCAGCAGCCACTCCACGGCGGTCAGGGGGAACCTCACACAGAAGACCCAGTACTTC	CASSHSTAVRGNLTQKTQYF
NA	TRBV7-9	TRBD1	TRBJ2-2	TGTGCCAGCAGCCCAATAAGGCAGGGGGTCGCCGGGGAGCTGTTTTTT	CASSPIRQGVAGELFF
NA	TRBV27	NA	TRBJ2-4	TGTGCCAGCAGTGCAAGGGGGGGCCTAGACATTCAGTACTTC	CASSARGGLDIQYF
NA	TRBV13	NA	TRBJ2-5	TGTGCCAGCAGCTTCCGACAGGCCCAAGAGACCCAGTACTTC	CASSFRQAQETQYF
NA	TRBV27	TRBD1	TRBJ2-5	TGTGCCAGCAGTCCATTTCCGGGACAGGGGGAGGAGACCCAGTACTTC	CASSPFPGQGEETQYF
NA	TRBV10-3	TRBD2	TRBJ2-2	TGTGCCATCGGTATAGCGGGGAATTCCGGGGAGCTGTTTTTT	CAIGIAGNSGELFF
NA	TRBV11-2	NA	TRBJ1-2	TGTGCCAGCAGCTCCCGGACAGACCAAGATGGCTACACCTTC	CASSSRTDQDGYTF
once	TRBV30	NA	TRBJ1-6	TGTGCCTGGAGTTTGGAAGGGGCTAGGAGCTCCTATAATTCACCCCTCCACTTT	CAWSLEGARSSYNSPLHF
once	TRBV14	TRBD2	TRBJ2-3	TGTGCCAGCCGACTAGCGGGTGGAGATACGCAGTATTTT	CASRLAGGDTQYF
NA	TRBV30	NA	TRBJ1-3	TGTGCCTGGAGATTAGGAAACACCATATATTTT	CAWRLGNTIYF
NA	TRBV27	TRBD2	TRBJ2-1	TGTGCCAGCAGTCCTATCGGTGCGGGGGGTTCTAATGAGCAGTTCTTC	CASSPIGAGGSNEQFF
NA	TRBV11-2	NA	TRBJ1-2	TGTGCCAGCAGCTTAATGGGAGTCTATGGCTACACCTTC	CASSLMGVYGYTF
NA	TRBV19	TRBD1	TRBJ1-2	TGTGCCAGTAGTATTGATTTGGGGGACAGGAATGGCTACACCTTC	CASSIDLGDRNGYTF
NA	TRBV5-1	TRBD1	TRBJ1-1	TGCGCCAGCAGCTACAGGGGGCACACTGAAGCTTTCTTT	CASSYRGHTEAFF
NA	TRBV5-6	NA	TRBJ2-1	TGTGCCAGCAGCTTGAATCAACAGGACTACCCCCATGAGCAGTTCTTC	CASSLNQQDYPHEQFF
NA	TRBV7-9	NA	TRBJ1-2	TGTGCCAGCAGCTCCCTCCAGGGGACCCGCGACTATGGCTACACCTTC	CASSSLQGTRDYGYTF
once	TRBV27	TRBD1	TRBJ1-2	TGTGCCAGCAGTGCCAGGGGGCCTTATTATGGCTACACCTTC	CASSARGPYYGYTF
NA	TRBV7-9	TRBD1	TRBJ2-7	TGTGCCAGCAGAGGGCAGGGGGCCTACGAGCAGTACTTC	CASRGQGAYEQYF
NA	TRBV19	NA	TRBJ2-5	TGTGCCAGTAGTATACAAGAGCGGCAAGAGACCCAGTACTTC	CASSIQERQETQYF
once	TRBV9	TRBD2	TRBJ2-5	TGTGCCAGCAGCGCCGGCCGTAGCGGGGGTTCTGAGACCCAGTACTTC	CASSAGRSGGSETQYF